This paragraph reports one T cell receptor beta chain. Its antigen is not yet known. No qualities accompany the bases; no much larger clone lies one base away. Genomic DNA was isolated from the sorted cells so that the TCRbeta CDR3 region could be sequenced. The immunoSEQ Assay was used to sequence the TCRbeta CDR3 regions. TCRdb re-hosts the immuneACCESS table, in-frame sequences only. Its copies lack some clones; in the studies checked, an unresolved V gene accounts for under half of them, and the cause for the rest is not known. This sample has some 58,000 clones in its table, and 91% of those were observed once. Under 2% of the sample is in the top ten clones. These data belong to a study of OX40 agonist ivuxolimab in advanced cancers. Notes on the research overall: Ivuxolimab, which targeted the costimulatory receptor OX40 (CD134), was an agonistic, fully human IgG2 monoclonal antibody. A male proportion of 70% to 90% and a mean age of approximately 60 years, ranging from about 20 to 85, were recorded for the dose-escalation cohort. The paper describes the monotherapy dose-escalation part (N of about 47 patients) of the phase I trial of ivuxolimab. The purpose of peripheral TCRbeta sequencing was to test whether ivuxolimab changed TCR sequence diversity and led to clonal T-cell expansion. Partial responses occurred in three dose-escalation patients, of whom one had hepatocellular carcinoma and two had cutaneous melanoma. Patients were allowed to have had prior anti-PD-1, anti-PD-L1 or anti-CTLA-4 therapy, and around 40% of the dose-escalation patients had previously received checkpoint inhibitors. Of the 50 to 55 patients in dose escalation, some 20 had hepatocellular carcinoma, about 15 had melanoma, 9 had renal cell carcinoma and 9 had head and neck cancer. Intravenous ivuxolimab was administered to patients every 2 weeks at six dose levels: 0.01, 0.1, 0.3, 1.5, 3 and 10 mg/kg.

The trial excluded patients who had a history of autoimmune disease or who were on systemic immunosuppression. Peripheral blood for TCR sequencing was collected from all dose cohorts at baseline, on cycle 4 day 1, and on cycle 7 day 1. Samples were obtained from an open-label, multicenter, first-in-human phase I dose-escalation trial of ivuxolimab. The trial enrolled adults with locally advanced or metastatic head and neck squamous cell, hepatocellular, melanoma or renal cell carcinoma. Before TCR sequencing, CD4+ T cells and CD8+ T cells were sorted from peripheral blood as separate populations. General study outcomes and caveats: At doses from 0.1 to 3.0 mg/kg, clonal expansion was seen in both CD4+ and CD8+ blood T cells between baseline and week 6. Which antigens the clonally expanded peripheral T cells were specific for was not determined. Low levels of normalized T-cell clonal expansion were also seen in some patients who did not respond. After ivuxolimab, expanded clones were on average more numerous among CD8+ T cells than among CD4+ T cells. In the 0.1-3.0 mg/kg groups, partial responders were among the patients with the lowest normalized peripheral clonal expansion, particularly in CD8+ T cells.

From the cysteine up to the phenylalanine, the CDR3 has a length of 14 residues. Just CDR3 DNA is preserved here, 42 bases in frame from base 1. Reading the germline V gene (reference sequence) gives CDR1 LNHDA and CDR2 SQIVND. The V end loses 9 bases and the J end loses 1 base, and a stretch of 13 bases separates them. Sequencing used CD4+ or CD8+ T cells sorted from blood, obtained in a trial of the OX40 agonist ivuxolimab. The sequence links TRBV19 to TRBJ1-5, with the D gene not clear enough to name. The sequence derives from an adult with an advanced solid tumor such as melanoma, head and neck, liver or kidney cancer. This receptor has the CDR3 CASDLDISNQPQHF. The nucleotide sequence reads as follows: TGTGCCAGCGACCTAGACATAAGCAATCAGCCCCAGCATTTT.